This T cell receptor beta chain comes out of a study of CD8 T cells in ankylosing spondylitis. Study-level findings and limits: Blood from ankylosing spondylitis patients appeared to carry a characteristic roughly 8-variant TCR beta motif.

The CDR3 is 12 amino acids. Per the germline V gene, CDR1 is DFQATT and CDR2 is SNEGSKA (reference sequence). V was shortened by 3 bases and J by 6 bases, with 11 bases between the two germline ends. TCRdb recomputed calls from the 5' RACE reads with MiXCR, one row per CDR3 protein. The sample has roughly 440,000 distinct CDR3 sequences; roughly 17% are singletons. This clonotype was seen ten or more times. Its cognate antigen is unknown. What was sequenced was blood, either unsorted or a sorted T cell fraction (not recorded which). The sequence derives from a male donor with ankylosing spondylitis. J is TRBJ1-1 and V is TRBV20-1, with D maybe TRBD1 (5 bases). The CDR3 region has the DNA TGCAGTGCTAGCAGGGACGGGGCTGAAGCTTTCTTT. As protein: CSASRDGAEAFF.